This is a list of T cell receptor beta chains from one sample in a study of shared clonotypes between healthy human individuals. The table came from immunoSEQ multiplex PCR; TCRdb's copy has only in-frame clones and leaves some out. The sample has over 750,000 clones; 90% to 98% are singletons. Material for sequencing was naive CD8+ T cells sorted from blood. These TCRs come from a man aged 25 to 40 in good health. Both conserved end residues are part of each CDR3. D genes are given only for firm matches. Size values are once, few and many counts, or a class for expanded clones, and some rows have none.

CDR3 protein: CASRSLGDTEAFF; CDR3 DNA: TGTGCCAGCAGGTCATTAGGGGACACTGAAGCTTTCTTT; D gene: -; J gene: TRBJ1-1; clone size: -; V gene: TRBV27; CDR3 length: 13
CDR3 protein: CASIQGANEQFF; CDR3 DNA: TGTGCCAGCATCCAGGGGGCCAATGAGCAGTTCTTC; D gene: TRBD1; J gene: TRBJ2-1; clone size: -; V gene: TRBV2; CDR3 length: 12
CDR3 protein: CASSPGTDFGEQYF; CDR3 DNA: TGTGCCAGCAGCCCGGGAACAGACTTTGGCGAGCAGTACTTC; D gene: -; J gene: TRBJ2-7; clone size: once; V gene: TRBV6-6; CDR3 length: 14
CDR3 protein: CASNRAGRNNEQFF; CDR3 DNA: TGTGCCAGCAATCGGGCGGGAAGGAACAATGAGCAGTTCTTC; D gene: -; J gene: TRBJ2-1; clone size: -; V gene: TRBV2; CDR3 length: 14
CDR3 protein: CASSPGGNYEQYF; CDR3 DNA: TGTGCCAGCAGCCCGGGGGGGAACTACGAGCAGTACTTC; D gene: TRBD2; J gene: TRBJ2-7; clone size: -; V gene: TRBV7-7; CDR3 length: 13
CDR3 protein: CASEVGDITEAFF; CDR3 DNA: TGTGCCAGCGAAGTCGGCGATATTACTGAAGCTTTCTTT; D gene: -; J gene: TRBJ1-1; clone size: -; V gene: TRBV2; CDR3 length: 13
CDR3 protein: CASSIMGTKRGGDTQYF; CDR3 DNA: TGTGCCAGCAGCATAATGGGGACTAAGCGGGGAGGGGATACGCAGTATTTT; D gene: TRBD2; J gene: TRBJ2-3; clone size: -; V gene: TRBV11-2; CDR3 length: 17
CDR3 protein: CASSEAYVPPRDRNEKLFF; CDR3 DNA: TGTGCCAGCAGTGAAGCGTATGTCCCTCCCCGGGACAGGAATGAAAAACTGTTTTTT; D gene: TRBD1; J gene: TRBJ1-4; clone size: -; V gene: TRBV6-1; CDR3 length: 19
CDR3 protein: CASSPTSGSSYEQYF; CDR3 DNA: TGTGCCAGCAGCCCGACTAGCGGGAGCTCCTACGAGCAGTACTTC; D gene: TRBD2; J gene: TRBJ2-7; clone size: -; V gene: TRBV7-9; CDR3 length: 15
CDR3 protein: CASSVAERELGLYF; CDR3 DNA: TGTGCCAGCAGCGTAGCGGAGCGGGAGTTAGGGTTGTACTTC; D gene: TRBD2; J gene: TRBJ2-7; clone size: -; V gene: TRBV9; CDR3 length: 14
CDR3 protein: CASSFRGRQETQYF; CDR3 DNA: TGTGCCAGCAGCTTCAGGGGGAGGCAAGAGACCCAGTACTTC; D gene: -; J gene: TRBJ2-5; clone size: -; V gene: TRBV7-9; CDR3 length: 14
CDR3 protein: CASMGQGGNTEAFF; CDR3 DNA: TGTGCCAGTATGGGACAGGGTGGGAACACTGAAGCTTTCTTT; D gene: TRBD1; J gene: TRBJ1-1; clone size: -; V gene: TRBV19; CDR3 length: 14
CDR3 protein: CASSIPPGQGNTDTQYF; CDR3 DNA: TGTGCCAGCAGCATACCGCCGGGACAGGGAAACACAGATACGCAGTATTTT; D gene: TRBD1; J gene: TRBJ2-3; clone size: -; V gene: TRBV5-8; CDR3 length: 17
CDR3 protein: CASTSTGELFF; CDR3 DNA: TGCGCCAGCACGAGCACCGGGGAGCTGTTTTTT; D gene: -; J gene: TRBJ2-2; clone size: -; V gene: TRBV10-2; CDR3 length: 11
CDR3 protein: CASSLYGGSSYNEQFF; CDR3 DNA: TGTGCCAGCAGCCTATACGGAGGGAGCTCCTACAATGAGCAGTTCTTC; D gene: -; J gene: TRBJ2-1; clone size: -; V gene: TRBV14; CDR3 length: 16
CDR3 protein: CASSVAPGRAGYTF; CDR3 DNA: TGTGCCAGCAGTGTGGCCCCAGGGCGAGCTGGCTACACCTTC; D gene: -; J gene: TRBJ1-2; clone size: -; V gene: TRBV27; CDR3 length: 14
CDR3 protein: CASSPPGRRGNEQFF; CDR3 DNA: TGTGCCAGCAGCCCCCCAGGGAGAAGGGGAAATGAGCAGTTCTTC; D gene: -; J gene: TRBJ2-1; clone size: -; V gene: TRBV7-6; CDR3 length: 15
CDR3 protein: CASSSTLASSEQYF; CDR3 DNA: TGTGCCAGCAGCTCTACCCTCGCATCCTCCGAGCAGTACTTC; D gene: -; J gene: TRBJ2-7; clone size: once; V gene: TRBV7-9; CDR3 length: 14
CDR3 protein: CASSRGLDNEQFF; CDR3 DNA: TGTGCCAGCAGCAGAGGACTGGACAATGAGCAGTTCTTC; D gene: -; J gene: TRBJ2-1; clone size: -; V gene: TRBV6-6; CDR3 length: 13
CDR3 protein: CASSALAHTGELFF; CDR3 DNA: TGTGCCAGCAGCGCACTAGCGCACACCGGGGAGCTGTTTTTT; D gene: TRBD2; J gene: TRBJ2-2; clone size: -; V gene: TRBV7-2; CDR3 length: 14
CDR3 protein: CASSTTGKVHEQYF; CDR3 DNA: TGTGCCAGCAGCACGACAGGGAAAGTCCACGAGCAGTACTTC; D gene: TRBD1; J gene: TRBJ2-7; clone size: -; V gene: TRBV7-9; CDR3 length: 14
CDR3 protein: CASSLGVQPQHF; CDR3 DNA: TGTGCCAGCAGCTTAGGGGTCCAGCCCCAGCATTTT; D gene: -; J gene: TRBJ1-5; clone size: -; V gene: TRBV7-9; CDR3 length: 12
CDR3 protein: CASSLVAGMGFRETQYF; CDR3 DNA: TGTGCCAGCAGCTTGGTAGCGGGAATGGGATTCCGAGAGACCCAGTACTTC; D gene: TRBD2; J gene: TRBJ2-5; clone size: -; V gene: TRBV5-6; CDR3 length: 17
CDR3 protein: CASSIDTFHNYGYTF; CDR3 DNA: TGTGCCAGCAGTATTGACACTTTTCACAACTATGGCTACACCTTC; D gene: -; J gene: TRBJ1-2; clone size: few; V gene: TRBV2; CDR3 length: 15
CDR3 protein: CASSPRTTSSGANVLTF; CDR3 DNA: TGTGCCAGCAGTCCCCGGACAACCAGCTCTGGGGCCAACGTCCTGACTTTC; D gene: -; J gene: TRBJ2-6; clone size: -; V gene: TRBV27; CDR3 length: 17
CDR3 protein: CASSQSVGTSRETQYF; CDR3 DNA: TGTGCCAGCAGCCAATCGGTAGGGACCTCCCGGGAGACCCAGTACTTC; D gene: -; J gene: TRBJ2-5; clone size: -; V gene: TRBV16; CDR3 length: 16
CDR3 protein: CASSSSLTRYTQYF; CDR3 DNA: TGTGCCAGCAGTTCTTCACTCACACGGTATACGCAGTATTTT; D gene: -; J gene: TRBJ2-3; clone size: -; V gene: TRBV27; CDR3 length: 14
CDR3 protein: CASSLYFGRRPGANVLTF; CDR3 DNA: TGTGCCAGCAGTTTATACTTCGGCCGCCGCCCCGGGGCCAACGTCCTGACTTTC; D gene: -; J gene: TRBJ2-6; clone size: -; V gene: TRBV27; CDR3 length: 18
CDR3 protein: CSAARLTVNTEAFF; CDR3 DNA: TGCAGCGCCGCCAGGCTGACAGTGAACACTGAAGCTTTCTTT; D gene: -; J gene: TRBJ1-1; clone size: -; V gene: TRBV29-1; CDR3 length: 14
CDR3 protein: CATTGTLVSNQPQHF; CDR3 DNA: TGTGCCACCACCGGGACCCTTGTAAGCAATCAGCCCCAGCATTTT; D gene: -; J gene: TRBJ1-5; clone size: -; V gene: TRBV6-1; CDR3 length: 15
CDR3 protein: CASSFWGSNTGELFF; CDR3 DNA: TGTGCCAGCAGTTTTTGGGGGTCGAACACCGGGGAGCTGTTTTTT; D gene: -; J gene: TRBJ2-2; clone size: -; V gene: TRBV28; CDR3 length: 15
CDR3 protein: CASIALHTSGNTIYF; CDR3 DNA: TGTGCCAGCATCGCACTACACACCTCTGGAAACACCATATATTTT; D gene: -; J gene: TRBJ1-3; clone size: -; V gene: TRBV28; CDR3 length: 15
CDR3 protein: CASSARQNTDTQYF; CDR3 DNA: TGTGCCAGCAGTGCCAGACAGAACACAGATACGCAGTATTTT; D gene: -; J gene: TRBJ2-3; clone size: once; V gene: TRBV2; CDR3 length: 14
CDR3 protein: CHQTDRIYGYTF; CDR3 DNA: TGTCACCAGACCGACAGAATCTATGGCTACACCTTC; D gene: -; J gene: TRBJ1-2; clone size: -; V gene: TRBV12-5; CDR3 length: 12
CDR3 protein: CASSPSGGASAYNEQFF; CDR3 DNA: TGCGCCAGCAGCCCAAGCGGAGGGGCCTCCGCCTACAATGAGCAGTTCTTC; D gene: -; J gene: TRBJ2-1; clone size: once; V gene: TRBV4-1; CDR3 length: 17
CDR3 protein: CASSLQGAQDEQYF; CDR3 DNA: TGTGCCAGTAGCCTACAGGGGGCGCAGGACGAGCAGTACTTC; D gene: TRBD1; J gene: TRBJ2-7; clone size: -; V gene: TRBV19; CDR3 length: 14
CDR3 protein: CATSGGRAVEQFF; CDR3 DNA: TGTGCCACCAGCGGCGGGAGGGCAGTTGAGCAGTTCTTC; D gene: TRBD2; J gene: TRBJ2-1; clone size: -; V gene: TRBV15; CDR3 length: 13
CDR3 protein: CASSVGTGLYEQYF; CDR3 DNA: TGTGCCAGCAGCGTCGGGACAGGGTTATACGAGCAGTACTTC; D gene: TRBD1; J gene: TRBJ2-7; clone size: -; V gene: TRBV9; CDR3 length: 14
CDR3 protein: CASSRDGTPDTQYF; CDR3 DNA: TGCGCCAGCAGCCGCGACGGGACGCCAGATACGCAGTATTTT; D gene: -; J gene: TRBJ2-3; clone size: -; V gene: TRBV5-1; CDR3 length: 14
CDR3 protein: CAISESGPPQHF; CDR3 DNA: TGTGCCATCAGTGAGTCAGGACCACCCCAGCATTTT; D gene: -; J gene: TRBJ1-5; clone size: -; V gene: TRBV10-3; CDR3 length: 12
CDR3 protein: CASSLALAGGPYNEQFF; CDR3 DNA: TGCGCCAGCAGCTTGGCCCTAGCAGGGGGTCCCTACAATGAGCAGTTCTTC; D gene: TRBD1; J gene: TRBJ2-1; clone size: -; V gene: TRBV5-1; CDR3 length: 17
CDR3 protein: CASSPRDTYTGELFF; CDR3 DNA: TGTGCCAGCAGCCCCCGGGACACCTACACCGGGGAGCTGTTTTTT; D gene: -; J gene: TRBJ2-2; clone size: -; V gene: TRBV5-8; CDR3 length: 15
CDR3 protein: CASSSPQGARYEQYF; CDR3 DNA: TGTGCCAGCAGCTCCCCCCAGGGGGCCCGATACGAGCAGTACTTC; D gene: TRBD1; J gene: TRBJ2-7; clone size: once; V gene: TRBV7-9; CDR3 length: 15
CDR3 protein: CASRADSFTDTQYF; CDR3 DNA: TGTGCCAGTAGGGCAGACTCGTTCACAGATACGCAGTATTTT; D gene: -; J gene: TRBJ2-3; clone size: -; V gene: TRBV19; CDR3 length: 14
CDR3 protein: CASSVGGQGPEAFF; CDR3 DNA: TGTGCCAGCAGCGTAGGAGGACAGGGCCCTGAAGCTTTCTTT; D gene: TRBD1; J gene: TRBJ1-1; clone size: once; V gene: TRBV9; CDR3 length: 14
CDR3 protein: CASSPLAEPNNEQFF; CDR3 DNA: TGTGCCAGCAGCCCTCTAGCGGAACCTAACAATGAGCAGTTCTTC; D gene: TRBD2; J gene: TRBJ2-1; clone size: once; V gene: TRBV6-5; CDR3 length: 15
CDR3 protein: CASSIGYSNQPQHF; CDR3 DNA: TGTGCCAGTAGTATCGGTTATAGCAATCAGCCCCAGCATTTT; D gene: -; J gene: TRBJ1-5; clone size: -; V gene: TRBV19; CDR3 length: 14
CDR3 protein: CSVVVRGIDEQFF; CDR3 DNA: TGCAGCGTTGTGGTCAGGGGAATCGATGAGCAGTTCTTC; D gene: -; J gene: TRBJ2-1; clone size: -; V gene: TRBV29-1; CDR3 length: 13
CDR3 protein: CASSPRLVGDTQYF; CDR3 DNA: TGTGCCAGCAGCCCAAGACTGGTCGGTGATACGCAGTATTTT; D gene: -; J gene: TRBJ2-3; clone size: -; V gene: TRBV7-3; CDR3 length: 14
CDR3 protein: CASTGTAFPGELFF; CDR3 DNA: TGCGCCAGCACAGGGACAGCCTTTCCCGGGGAGCTGTTTTTT; D gene: TRBD1; J gene: TRBJ2-2; clone size: -; V gene: TRBV10-2; CDR3 length: 14
CDR3 protein: CASSPFRNEQFF; CDR3 DNA: TGTGCCAGCAGCCCCTTTAGGAATGAGCAGTTCTTC; D gene: -; J gene: TRBJ2-1; clone size: -; V gene: TRBV14; CDR3 length: 12
CDR3 protein: CASTHGGGPETQYF; CDR3 DNA: TGTGCCAGCACCCACGGCGGTGGCCCCGAGACCCAGTACTTC; D gene: -; J gene: TRBJ2-5; clone size: -; V gene: TRBV7-9; CDR3 length: 14
CDR3 protein: CASSLSGSGNTIYF; CDR3 DNA: TGTGCCAGCAGTTTATCCGGGTCTGGAAACACCATATATTTT; D gene: -; J gene: TRBJ1-3; clone size: -; V gene: TRBV27; CDR3 length: 14
CDR3 protein: CASNSNGGTNEKLFF; CDR3 DNA: TGCGCCAGCAACTCGAATGGGGGAACTAATGAAAAACTGTTTTTT; D gene: -; J gene: TRBJ1-4; clone size: -; V gene: TRBV5-1; CDR3 length: 15
CDR3 protein: CASSVTGGGSASEKLFF; CDR3 DNA: TGTGCCAGCAGCGTAACAGGGGGCGGAAGTGCAAGCGAAAAACTGTTTTTT; D gene: TRBD1; J gene: TRBJ1-4; clone size: -; V gene: TRBV9; CDR3 length: 17